This entry lists 20 T cell receptor beta chains sequenced from one sample in a study of blood T cell repertoires in COVID-19. TCRdb keeps only in-frame clones here, not all; method: immunoSEQ multiplex PCR. The table shows about 250,000 clones, with 85% to 90% occurring only once. Sample: PBMCs or T cells enriched from blood (not recorded which). The receptors come from a woman aged 18-30 years who had recovered from COVID-19.

Written as DNA, the CDR3 is TGTGCCACCAGCAGGAGGAGAGGTAGTAGCAATCAGCCCCAGCATTTT. Translating gives CATSRRRGSSNQPQHF. The chain combines TRBV15 with TRBJ1-5; D gene uncertain. CDR1 is LNHNV, CDR2 YYDKDF, per germline (reference sequence). This CDR3 has 16 amino acids. The ends were cut back, 3 bases at V and 0 bases at J, with 12 bases in the middle.

The V gene is TRBV27, the J gene TRBJ2-7; possible D gene TRBD2, 5 bases. The germline V gene encodes CDR1 MNHEY and CDR2 SMNVEV (reference sequence). V was shortened by 3 bases and J by 2 bases, with 8 bases between the two germline ends. CDR3 length equals 13 residues. DNA for the CDR3: TGTGCCAGCAGTTTCGGGGTTGCCTACGAGCAGTACTTC. Protein: CASSFGVAYEQYF.

The CDR3 spells CASSPGTSGFGSSYEQYF. The CDR3 DNA is TGTGCCAGCAGCCCCGGGACTAGCGGATTTGGAAGCTCCTACGAGCAGTACTTC. This chain joins TRBV13 and TRBJ2-7; 11 bases map to TRBD2. J was trimmed by 0 bases and V by 5 bases; bases with no gene match: 12. CDR1 and CDR2 from the germline V gene are PRHDT and FYEKMQ (reference sequence). This CDR3 comprises 18 residues. The whole variable domain, remainder taken from reference TRBV13 and TRBJ2-7, is AAGVIQSPRHLIKEKRETATLKCYPIPRHDTVYWYQQGPGQDPQFLISFYEKMQSDKGSIPDRFSAQQFSDYHSELNMSSLELGDSALYFCASSPGTSGFGSSYEQYFGPGTRLTVT.

The V gene is TRBV9, the J gene TRBJ2-1; 7 nucleotides match TRBD2. This CDR3 comprises 16 residues. V was clipped by 3 bases and J by 3 bases; unmatched bases: 9. Germline CDR1 and CDR2: SGDLS and YYNGEE. The CDR3 DNA reads as TGTGCCAGCAGCGCCCGGGGGGTGGTGGACTACAATGAGCAGTTCTTC. It yields the protein CASSARGVVDYNEQFF.

The chain uses TRBV5-8 and TRBJ2-7; a possible D gene is TRBD1 (6 bases). CDR1 and CDR2 (germline): SGHTS, YDEGEE. The ends were cut back, 3 bases at V and 2 bases at J, with 9 bases in the middle. The length of the CDR3 is 13 residues. As DNA, the CDR3 is TGTGCCAGCAGCTCCACAGGGACCTACGAGCAGTACTTC. Translating it yields CASSSTGTYEQYF. Full variable domain (rest looked up from reference TRBV5-8 and TRBJ2-7): EAGVTQSPTHLIKTRGQQATLRCSPISGHTSVYWYQQALGLGLQFLLWYDEGEERNRGNFPPRFSGRQFPNYSSELNVNALELEDSALYLCASSSTGTYEQYFGPGTRLTVT.

The J gene is TRBJ1-2, the V gene TRBV28, with D perhaps matching TRBD1 (6 bases). The length of the CDR3 is 14 residues. Per germline, CDR1 MDHEN and CDR2 SYDVKM. V dropped 5 bases and J dropped 4 bases, with 14 bases sitting between them. The CDR3 bases are TGTGCCAGCAGTGGGGGCGGGGGCCCCTATGGCTACACCTTC. Encoded protein: CASSGGGGPYGYTF.

This chain uses TRBV7-3 with TRBJ2-1, with TRBD2 identical over 13 bases. V shed 1 base, J shed 4 bases, and the junction held 4 bases outside the gene matches. Germline CDR1 SGHTA, CDR2 FQGTGA. The CDR3 totals 17 residues. CDR3 loop: CASSLRLAGGSYNEQFF. CDR3 bases: TGTGCCAGCAGCTTAAGACTAGCGGGGGGTTCTTACAATGAGCAGTTCTTC.

The V gene is TRBV5-4, the J gene TRBJ1-1; 8 positions agree with TRBD1. The CDR3 spans 15 residues. The germline V gene has CDR1 SGHNT and CDR2 YYREEE (reference sequence). With V trimmed by 4 bases and J by 4 bases, 9 bases remained unmatched. DNA for the CDR3: TGTGCCAGCAGCCCTAACCCCACAGGGGGCACTGAAGCTTTCTTT. It translates to CASSPNPTGGTEAFF. The whole variable domain, remainder taken from reference TRBV5-4 and TRBJ1-1, is ETGVTQSPTHLIKTRGQQVTLRCSSQSGHNTVSWYQQALGQGPQFIFQYYREEENGRGNFPPRFSGLQFPNYSSELNVNALELDDSALYLCASSPNPTGGTEAFFGQGTRLTVV.

This chain uses TRBV4-1 with TRBJ2-7; perhaps TRBD2 as D (5 bases). The ends were cut back, 3 bases at V and 3 bases at J, with 9 bases in the middle. This CDR3 region has 13 residues. Germline V gene data show CDR1 as MGHRA and CDR2 as YSYEKL. CDR3 sequence: CASSQQGGYEQYF. The DNA of the CDR3 is TGCGCCAGCAGCCAGCAAGGAGGCTACGAGCAGTACTTC.

The V and J genes are TRBV12-3 or TRBV12-4 and TRBJ1-1; no reliable D call. CDR3 size: 13 residues. The ends were cut back, 3 bases at V and 3 bases at J, with 8 bases in the middle. The CDR3 loop reads CASSFKRDTEAFF. As DNA, the CDR3 is TGTGCCAGCAGTTTTAAGAGGGACACTGAAGCTTTCTTT.

This clone was picked up one time. The rearrangement uses TRBV2 and TRBJ2-7; 7 bases map to TRBD2. Germline loops: CDR1 SNHLY, CDR2 FYNNEI. V lost 8 bases, J lost 3 bases, and 1 base stayed unmatched. This CDR3 is 11 amino acids long. In DNA, the CDR3 is TGTGCCAGCGGGGGGGACTACGAGCAGTACTTC. Protein product: CASGGDYEQYF.

The J gene is TRBJ2-7, the V gene TRBV20-1; 8 positions agree with TRBD2. The junction had 6 bases not matched to a gene; V was cut back by 3 bases and J by 2 bases. The CDR3 extends over 14 amino acids. The germline V gene encodes CDR1 DFQATT and CDR2 SNEGSKA (reference sequence). CDR3 DNA: TGCAGTGCTAGTCTCAGCGGGGGTACCTACGAGCAGTACTTC. Its protein product is CSASLSGGTYEQYF.

The V and J genes are TRBV5-1 and TRBJ2-5, with TRBD2 identical over 8 bases. The V gene end was trimmed by 0 bases and the J gene end by 2 bases; junction bases not matched to a gene: 3. CDR1 is SGHRS, CDR2 YFSETQ, per germline. There are 15 residues in the CDR3. Here the CDR3 DNA reads TGCGCCAGCAGCTTGGCCGGGACTAGGCAAGAGACCCAGTACTTC. Translated, it gives CASSLAGTRQETQYF.

The chain combines TRBV5-4 with TRBJ1-3, with D maybe TRBD1 (6 bases). Germline loops: CDR1 SGHNT, CDR2 YYREEE (reference sequence). The V gene lost 0 bases and the J gene lost 0 bases, with 10 bases spanning the gap. CDR3 length equals 16 residues. The CDR3 reads CASSLDGGLSGNTIYF. The CDR3 bases are TGTGCCAGCAGCTTGGATGGGGGCCTCTCTGGAAACACCATATATTTT.

V usage is TRBV5-8 and J usage is TRBJ1-5; 11 bases agree with TRBD1. The germline CDR1 and CDR2 sequences are SGHTS and YDEGEE. J gave up 7 bases and V 4 bases, and 10 bases lay outside the gene matches. The CDR3 runs 16 residues. The CDR3: CASSSWTGGAHQPQHF. The CDR3 region has the DNA TGTGCCAGCAGCAGCTGGACAGGGGGCGCACACCAGCCCCAGCATTTT.

The chain is built from TRBV28 and TRBJ1-5; weak D call: TRBD1 (5 bases). The V gene lost 1 base and the J gene lost 7 bases, with 11 bases spanning the gap. In germline, CDR1 is MDHEN, CDR2 SYDVKM. This CDR3 region has 14 residues. The CDR3 coding sequence is TGTGCCAGCAGTTTATTGGGGGGTGTCCAGCCCCAGCATTTT. It translates to CASSLLGGVQPQHF.

The chain recombines TRBV2 with TRBJ1-5; D perhaps matches TRBD1 (6 bases). Trimming cost V 7 bases and J 0 bases, with 10 bases left between them. Looked up from germline, CDR1 is SNHLY and CDR2 is FYNNEI. This CDR3 is 14 amino acids long. This CDR3 is CASTRQDSNQPQHF. CDR3 nucleotide sequence: TGTGCCAGCACCCGACAGGATAGCAATCAGCCCCAGCATTTT. The complete variable domain, with remaining parts taken from reference TRBV2 and TRBJ1-5, reads EPEVTQTPSHQVTQMGQEVILRCVPISNHLYFYWYRQILGQKVEFLVSFYNNEISEKSEIFDDQFSVERPDGSNFTLKIRSTKLEDSAMYFCASTRQDSNQPQHFGDGTRLSIL.

This chain connects TRBV11-2 to TRBJ2-3; 7 positions agree with TRBD2. V lost 2 bases to trimming and J lost 2 bases; unmatched junction nucleotides: 4. CDR3 length: 15 amino acids. CDR1 and CDR2 (germline): SGHAT, FQNNGV. CDR3 sequence (DNA): TGTGCCAGCAGCTTATCAGCGGGGTCCACAGATACGCAGTATTTT. Residues: CASSLSAGSTDTQYF.

The chain is built from TRBV19 and TRBJ2-1, with 8 positions matching TRBD1. The CDR3 is 16 amino acids. Germline CDR1 LNHDA, CDR2 SQIVND (reference sequence). With V trimmed by 0 bases and J by 9 bases, 10 bases remained unmatched. In nucleotides, the CDR3 is TGTGCCAGTAGTATAGATGGGGCAGGGGGCTCGTCTGAGCAGTTCTTC. This encodes CASSIDGAGGSSEQFF.

V is TRBV11-2 and J is TRBJ1-2; TRBD1 is a possible D gene (5 bases). Germline V CDR1 and CDR2: SGHAT, FQNNGV. The CDR3 length is 12 residues. V lost 9 bases and J lost 5, with 13 bases in between. The CDR3 coding sequence is TGTGCCAGTGGGGCGGACGGATATGGCTACACCTTC. It yields the protein CASGADGYGYTF.